This TCR beta chain stems from a study of patients and donors after allogeneic stem cell transplantation. Unmatched junction bases numbered 10, after V lost 3 bases and J lost 11 bases. The germline V gene encodes CDR1 KGHSH and CDR2 LQKENI. This CDR3 has 14 amino acids. TCRdb passed the RT-PCR reads through MiXCR, listing each CDR3 protein once. Among roughly 880,000 distinct CDR3 sequences listed, under 20% were seen once. This clonotype has just a few counts. The sequence was collected from a human donor who was either an allogeneic HSCT recipient or a stem cell or donor lymphocyte infusion donor (not recorded which). It is not recorded whose cells these are; they may come from a transplant donor. The chain uses TRBV18 and TRBJ1-1; 9 positions agree with TRBD1. Material: blood, either unsorted or a sorted T cell fraction (not recorded which). In DNA, the CDR3 is TGTGCCAGCTCACCGCAGGGACAGGGAGGACGGGCTTTCTTT. Its protein product is CASSPQGQGGRAFF.